The rows below give T cell receptor beta chains drawn from one sample of a study of blood T cell repertoires in COVID-19. Sequencing used immunoSEQ multiplex PCR; TCRdb keeps in-frame clones, though not all of them. This sample has 120,000 or so clones; around 80% occur once, and the top ten carry 5.9%. Sequencing was performed on peripheral blood. The receptors here all came from a man older than 75 with active or convalescent COVID-19. The CDR3 runs from the conserved cysteine through the conserved F or W. The D gene is left open where the match is weak. Size is stated for part of the rows, as once, few or many counts, or as a class when the clone is expanded.

DNA: TGTGCCAGCAGCAAAGTGGCCAGGGACATGAACACTGAAGCTTTCTTT
CDR3: CASSKVARDMNTEAFF
D: -
V: TRBV21-1
J: TRBJ1-1
size: -

DNA: TGTGCCAGCAGTGCCAAACCGGGACAGGCACCCGAGCAGTACTTC
CDR3: CASSAKPGQAPEQYF
D: TRBD1
V: TRBV27
J: TRBJ2-7
size: -

DNA: TGTGCCAGCATGAGGGCAAATGAAAAACTGTTTTTT
CDR3: CASMRANEKLFF
D: -
V: TRBV2
J: TRBJ1-4
size: -

DNA: TGCGCCAGCAGCCCCGGGTCTTACACCGGGGAGCTGTTTTTT
CDR3: CASSPGSYTGELFF
D: -
V: TRBV5-1
J: TRBJ2-2
size: -

DNA: TGTGCCAGCAGGTCGGGACTAGCGGGGACGACCCAGTACTTC
CDR3: CASRSGLAGTTQYF
D: TRBD2
V: TRBV5-6
J: TRBJ2-5
size: -

DNA: TGTGCCAGCAGCCGCGTCATGGGTCAGGTCCAAGAGACCCAGTACTTC
CDR3: CASSRVMGQVQETQYF
D: -
V: TRBV7-9
J: TRBJ2-5
size: -

DNA: TGTGCCAGCAGCTTAGGTAGTAGCGGTCACAATGAGCAGTTCTTC
CDR3: CASSLGSSGHNEQFF
D: -
V: TRBV7-9
J: TRBJ2-1
size: -

DNA: TGTGCCAGCAGTTCTGGGCTAGCGGGGGATTCCTACGAGCAGTACTTC
CDR3: CASSSGLAGDSYEQYF
D: TRBD2
V: TRBV27
J: TRBJ2-7
size: once

DNA: TGTGCCTGGAGGACGTGGGGACAGAGCTACGAGCAGTACTTC
CDR3: CAWRTWGQSYEQYF
D: TRBD1
V: TRBV30
J: TRBJ2-7
size: -

DNA: TGTGCCAGCCACTCAGGGGGTTCCACTGAAGCTTTCTTT
CDR3: CASHSGGSTEAFF
D: TRBD1
V: TRBV6-5
J: TRBJ1-1
size: -

DNA: TGTGCCAGCAGTGAACCGGGACAGGGGAACTATGGCTACACCTTC
CDR3: CASSEPGQGNYGYTF
D: TRBD1
V: TRBV6-1
J: TRBJ1-2
size: -

DNA: TGTGCCAGCAGTGAAAGGACAGCGAGCTCCTACGAGCAGTACTTC
CDR3: CASSERTASSYEQYF
D: -
V: TRBV25-1
J: TRBJ2-7
size: -

DNA: TGTGCCAGCAGCCGACTAGCGGGGGGACAGACAGATACGCAGTATTTT
CDR3: CASSRLAGGQTDTQYF
D: TRBD2
V: TRBV6-4
J: TRBJ2-3
size: -

DNA: TGCGCCAGCAGCCCCACCTCCGACATAGGCGGCTACACCTTC
CDR3: CASSPTSDIGGYTF
D: -
V: TRBV5-1
J: TRBJ1-2
size: -

DNA: TGTGCCAGCAGCTTGCCAGGGGACCCCTCTCTCTATGGCTACACCTTC
CDR3: CASSLPGDPSLYGYTF
D: -
V: TRBV5-4
J: TRBJ1-2
size: -

DNA: TGTGCCAGCAGCTTATCGGCGGGGGGTCAGACCCAGTACTTC
CDR3: CASSLSAGGQTQYF
D: TRBD2
V: TRBV7-2
J: TRBJ2-5
size: -

DNA: TGTGCCAGCAGCTTGGTATGGGGGGGCACCTACGAGCAGTACTTC
CDR3: CASSLVWGGTYEQYF
D: -
V: TRBV5-4
J: TRBJ2-7
size: -

DNA: TGTGCCAGTAGTATAGTCACTAGCGGGGGAGAGACCCAGTACTTC
CDR3: CASSIVTSGGETQYF
D: TRBD2
V: TRBV19
J: TRBJ2-5
size: -

DNA: TGTGCCAGCAGCGGCTACCCCCCCCAGGCGGGGGTTAAAGAGACCCAGTACTTC
CDR3: CASSGYPPQAGVKETQYF
D: TRBD2
V: TRBV5-4
J: TRBJ2-5
size: -

DNA: TGTGCCAGCTCACCTACCAGGGGCAGTGTTGAAAAACTGTTTTTT
CDR3: CASSPTRGSVEKLFF
D: -
V: TRBV18
J: TRBJ1-4
size: once

DNA: TGTGCCAGCAGTGAGAGACAGCTTACCGGGGAGCTGTTTTTT
CDR3: CASSERQLTGELFF
D: -
V: TRBV2
J: TRBJ2-2
size: -

DNA: TGTGCCAGCAGCGGCCCGGGGTACTATGGCTACACCTTC
CDR3: CASSGPGYYGYTF
D: -
V: TRBV12-3/TRBV12-4
J: TRBJ1-2
size: -

DNA: TGCGCCAGCAGCCAATCCGGGCTAGCGGCCACAGATACGCAGTATTTT
CDR3: CASSQSGLAATDTQYF
D: TRBD2
V: TRBV4-1
J: TRBJ2-3
size: once

DNA: TGTGCCAGCAGTTTAAACAGGGACCAGCCCCAGCATTTT
CDR3: CASSLNRDQPQHF
D: -
V: TRBV28
J: TRBJ1-5
size: -

DNA: TGTGCCAGCAGTGAGGTCGAGACAGGGGGGAACTATGGCTACACCTTC
CDR3: CASSEVETGGNYGYTF
D: TRBD1
V: TRBV2
J: TRBJ1-2
size: -

DNA: TGTGCCAGCAGTGACAGTAATAGCAATCAGCCCCAGCATTTT
CDR3: CASSDSNSNQPQHF
D: -
V: TRBV2
J: TRBJ1-5
size: once

DNA: TGTGCCAGCAGCCAAGGCCAGGGGCTATACAATCAGCCCCAGCATTTT
CDR3: CASSQGQGLYNQPQHF
D: -
V: TRBV3-1/TRBV3-2
J: TRBJ1-5
size: -

DNA: TGTGCCAGCAGTCCTCGGACAGATACGCAGTATTTT
CDR3: CASSPRTDTQYF
D: -
V: TRBV12-3/TRBV12-4
J: TRBJ2-3
size: -

DNA: TGTGCCAGCAGCTTGGGGACTGATCGGCCCCAGCATTTT
CDR3: CASSLGTDRPQHF
D: -
V: TRBV7-2
J: TRBJ1-5
size: -

DNA: TGTGCCATCAGTGACCTGGGGGGGCAGAACACTGAAGCTTTCTTT
CDR3: CAISDLGGQNTEAFF
D: -
V: TRBV10-3
J: TRBJ1-1
size: -

DNA: TGCGCCAGCAGCCAAGACAGGGAAGGGGATACGCAGTATTTT
CDR3: CASSQDREGDTQYF
D: -
V: TRBV4-1
J: TRBJ2-3
size: -

DNA: TGTGCCAGCAACCTGAGACAGGGGGCTTATGAAAAACTGTTTTTT
CDR3: CASNLRQGAYEKLFF
D: TRBD1
V: TRBV6-5
J: TRBJ1-4
size: -

DNA: TGTGCCTGGAGTGTAGGGGGCGGGAAATTCTTT
CDR3: CAWSVGGGKFF
D: TRBD1
V: TRBV30
J: TRBJ1-1
size: -

DNA: TGTGCCAGCACCCCGGGACAGGGGAACACTGAAGCTTTCTTT
CDR3: CASTPGQGNTEAFF
D: -
V: TRBV21-1
J: TRBJ1-1
size: -

DNA: TGTGCCAGCAGTTTAGGAGGAGGGCAGGGGGGCTACTTC
CDR3: CASSLGGGQGGYF
D: -
V: TRBV12-3/TRBV12-4
J: TRBJ2-7
size: once

DNA: TGTGCCAGTAGTACATCGGGTAGGAATTCACCCCTCCACTTT
CDR3: CASSTSGRNSPLHF
D: -
V: TRBV19
J: TRBJ1-6
size: few

DNA: TGCAGCGTTGGCCCCACAGGGGACGAGCAGTACTTC
CDR3: CSVGPTGDEQYF
D: TRBD1
V: TRBV29-1
J: TRBJ2-7
size: -

DNA: TGTGCCAGCAGCCGGGACAGTTGGTGGGATTCACCCCTCCACTTT
CDR3: CASSRDSWWDSPLHF
D: TRBD1
V: TRBV7-3
J: TRBJ1-6
size: -

DNA: TGTGCCAGCAGCAAAGACAGGACTTACGAGCAGTACTTC
CDR3: CASSKDRTYEQYF
D: -
V: TRBV5-4
J: TRBJ2-7
size: -

DNA: TGTGCCAGCAGCGCCTGGACTGACTCCGGCTATGGCTACACCTTC
CDR3: CASSAWTDSGYGYTF
D: -
V: TRBV9
J: TRBJ1-2
size: -

DNA: TGTGCCATCAGTGTGGACAGGGACAACACTGAAGCTTTCTTT
CDR3: CAISVDRDNTEAFF
D: TRBD1
V: TRBV10-3
J: TRBJ1-1
size: -

DNA: TGTGCCAGCAGCGGACCGGACAGGAACTATGGCTACACCTTC
CDR3: CASSGPDRNYGYTF
D: TRBD1
V: TRBV9
J: TRBJ1-2
size: once

DNA: TGTGCCAGCAGCCTGGGACTAGCGGGGCCTTCTGATACGCAGTATTTT
CDR3: CASSLGLAGPSDTQYF
D: TRBD2
V: TRBV5-5
J: TRBJ2-3
size: -

DNA: TGTGCCAGCTCACCAGGGGGGTCCTACGAGCAGTACTTC
CDR3: CASSPGGSYEQYF
D: -
V: TRBV18
J: TRBJ2-7
size: few

DNA: TGTGCCAGCAGCCAATCGGGCGGGGGATGGAATGAGCAGTTCTTC
CDR3: CASSQSGGGWNEQFF
D: TRBD2
V: TRBV16
J: TRBJ2-1
size: -

DNA: TGTGCCAGCAGTTACGGTTTTAGCGGGGGGAGACGGCGGACCCAGTACTTC
CDR3: CASSYGFSGGRRRTQYF
D: TRBD2
V: TRBV6-2/TRBV6-3
J: TRBJ2-5
size: few

DNA: TGCGCCAGCAGCCGCAGTGGGGGGGGGTCAGATACGCAGTATTTT
CDR3: CASSRSGGGSDTQYF
D: TRBD2
V: TRBV4-1
J: TRBJ2-3
size: -

DNA: TGTGCCAGCAGCGTAGCAGGGGACGGGACACCCCTCCACTTT
CDR3: CASSVAGDGTPLHF
D: -
V: TRBV9
J: TRBJ1-6
size: few

DNA: TGTGCCAGTAGTAGCGGGACAGCCAACTCTGGAAACACCATATATTTT
CDR3: CASSSGTANSGNTIYF
D: TRBD1
V: TRBV19
J: TRBJ1-3
size: -

DNA: TGTGCCACCAGCAGAGGGGAGACTGAAGCTTTCTTT
CDR3: CATSRGETEAFF
D: -
V: TRBV15
J: TRBJ1-1
size: -

DNA: TGTGCCAGCAGCCTCGGGGTCGCCTGGAACACCATATATTTT
CDR3: CASSLGVAWNTIYF
D: -
V: TRBV7-8
J: TRBJ1-3
size: -

DNA: TGCGCCAGCAGCGGCCTCGAACAGGACGGCCTTAGTGAAAAACTGTTTTTT
CDR3: CASSGLEQDGLSEKLFF
D: -
V: TRBV5-1
J: TRBJ1-4
size: -

DNA: TGTGCCTCGTCGAGCTCCTATAATTCACCCCTCCACTTT
CDR3: CASSSSYNSPLHF
D: -
V: TRBV6-5
J: TRBJ1-6
size: -

DNA: TGCGCCAGCAGCCAAGGTGTCCTAGCGGGGGGTAAAGCCTACGAGCAGTACTTC
CDR3: CASSQGVLAGGKAYEQYF
D: TRBD2
V: TRBV4-1
J: TRBJ2-7
size: few

DNA: TGTGCCAGCGCGCCCTTTGGGCCCTACGAGCAGTACTTC
CDR3: CASAPFGPYEQYF
D: -
V: TRBV27
J: TRBJ2-7
size: -

DNA: TGTGCCAGCAGCTCCCCTTCCAGCGGGGGAAACACCGGGGAGCTGTTTTTT
CDR3: CASSSPSSGGNTGELFF
D: TRBD2
V: TRBV7-3
J: TRBJ2-2
size: -

DNA: TGTGCCAGCAGCTTTGGACTAGCGGGGGGTCTCTACGAGCAGTACTTC
CDR3: CASSFGLAGGLYEQYF
D: TRBD2
V: TRBV7-2
J: TRBJ2-7
size: -

DNA: TGCGCCAGCAGATCGCACGGAGAACCCCTCCACTTT
CDR3: CASRSHGEPLHF
D: -
V: TRBV10-2
J: TRBJ1-6
size: -

DNA: TGCGCCAGCTCATACTCAGGGGGCGGTGAAAAACTGTTTTTT
CDR3: CASSYSGGGEKLFF
D: TRBD1
V: TRBV4-1
J: TRBJ1-4
size: -

DNA: TGTGCCAGTAGTTTGACAGATGGAAACACCATATATTTT
CDR3: CASSLTDGNTIYF
D: -
V: TRBV19
J: TRBJ1-3
size: -